A selection of T cell receptor beta chains follows, all from one sample in a study of lymphopenia after photon versus proton radiotherapy. The table came from immunoSEQ multiplex PCR; TCRdb's copy has only in-frame clones and leaves some out. The sample carries about 60,000 clones, about 88% recorded once. The specimen was peripheral blood, collected from a patient treated with proton-based radiotherapy. These receptors all stem from a man in his sixties with pancreatic cancer. Both conserved end residues are part of each CDR3. Each record gives: D gene, V gene, J gene, clone size, CDR3 DNA, CDR3 protein. A D gene is named only where the DNA matches it firmly. Size values are once, few and many counts, or a class for expanded clones, and some rows have none.

.	TRBV6-5	TRBJ2-6	.	TGTGCCAGCAGTTCTCAGGGATTTGCTGGGGCCAACGTCCTGACTTTC	CASSSQGFAGANVLTF
TRBD1	TRBV28	TRBJ1-1	.	TGTGCCAGCAGCCCAGACAGGGGCGCTTTCTTT	CASSPDRGAFF
TRBD1	TRBV30	TRBJ1-5	.	TGTGCCTGGAGTGTAAGGCAGGGGGCATTGCAGCCCCAGCATTTT	CAWSVRQGALQPQHF
.	TRBV28	TRBJ2-1	.	TGTGCCAGCAGTGCAGGGACGGCTGAGCAGTTCTTC	CASSAGTAEQFF
.	TRBV7-9	TRBJ2-6	.	TGTGCCAGCTCCGATTCTGGGGCCAACGTCCTGACTTTC	CASSDSGANVLTF
.	TRBV7-2	TRBJ2-1	.	TGTGCCAGCAGCTTAAGGGTCTCCCGAGGGGCTGAGCAGTTCTTC	CASSLRVSRGAEQFF
.	TRBV11-2	TRBJ1-2	.	TGTGCCAGCAGCTTTGGGCTGCGCTATGGCTACACCTTC	CASSFGLRYGYTF
.	TRBV9	TRBJ1-1	.	TGTGCCAGCAGCGTAGCCCCAGCTAACACTGAAGCTTTCTTT	CASSVAPANTEAFF
.	TRBV6-6	TRBJ2-3	.	TGTGCCAGCGGAGGAGTGGCAGATACGCAGTATTTT	CASGGVADTQYF
.	TRBV7-2	TRBJ1-5	.	TGTGCCAGCAGCTTAGAGCGACAAGCGGGCAATCAGCCCCAGCATTTT	CASSLERQAGNQPQHF
.	TRBV18	TRBJ2-2	.	TGTGCCAGCTCACCATCAAAGGGAATCGGGGAGCTGTTTTTT	CASSPSKGIGELFF
.	TRBV5-1	TRBJ2-2	.	TGCGCCAGCAGCCATGGGGGGAGCACCGGGGAGCTGTTTTTT	CASSHGGSTGELFF
TRBD2	TRBV19	TRBJ2-7	.	TGTGCCAGTAGTATAGATCGACTAGCGGGAGTCAGCGAGCAGTACTTC	CASSIDRLAGVSEQYF
TRBD1	TRBV18	TRBJ2-2	.	TGTGCCAGCTCACCCGGACAGGGCACCGGGGAGCTGTTTTTT	CASSPGQGTGELFF
TRBD1	TRBV7-9	TRBJ1-1	.	TGTGCCAGCAGGGAGGGGGCGCGCACTGAAGCTTTCTTT	CASREGARTEAFF
.	TRBV23-1	TRBJ2-3	.	TGCGCCAGCAGTAGGGGGACTACCATGCGAGATACGCAGTATTTT	CASSRGTTMRDTQYF
.	TRBV9	TRBJ2-7	.	TGTACCAGCAGCGTAGGTGCTCATGCCTACGAGCAGTACTTC	CTSSVGAHAYEQYF
.	TRBV28	TRBJ1-5	few	TGTGCCAGCACCTTGGGAGGATGGCAGCCCCAGCATTTT	CASTLGGWQPQHF
TRBD2	TRBV11-2	TRBJ2-1	.	TGTGCCAGCAGCTCAGGGCTAGCGGGAGGAGGGCCTCAGGGTGAGCAGTTCTTC	CASSSGLAGGGPQGEQFF
.	TRBV27	TRBJ1-1	once	TGTGCCAGCAGTTTTGGGGGGCGCGCTGAAGCTTTCTTT	CASSFGGRAEAFF
.	TRBV11-2	TRBJ2-7	.	TGTGCCAGCAGCTATGTGGACGGCCTTTCCTACGAGCAGTACTTC	CASSYVDGLSYEQYF
TRBD1	TRBV9	TRBJ1-5	.	TGTGCCAGCAGCCCGGGACAGAATCAGCCCCAGCATTTT	CASSPGQNQPQHF
.	TRBV5-5	TRBJ2-4	.	TGTGCCAGCAGCTCTCCGGGACAATATGCCAAAAACATTCAGTACTTC	CASSSPGQYAKNIQYF
TRBD1	TRBV6-5	TRBJ1-1	.	TGTGCCAGCAGTCGGGACAGGGCTTTGACTGAAGCTTTCTTT	CASSRDRALTEAFF
.	TRBV5-1	TRBJ1-4	.	TGCGCCAGCCGGGTACGATCGAGGAATGAAAAACTGTTTTTT	CASRVRSRNEKLFF
.	TRBV4-3	TRBJ1-2	.	TGCGCCAGCAGCCAAGACAGGGTTGGGTATGGCTACACCTTC	CASSQDRVGYGYTF
.	TRBV28	TRBJ1-4	.	TGTGCCAGCAGATATTCGGGGGGCTCAACTAATGAAAAACTGTTTTTT	CASRYSGGSTNEKLFF
.	TRBV5-4	TRBJ2-7	once	TGTGCCAGCAGATCAGGGGTTGAAGACGAGCAGTACTTC	CASRSGVEDEQYF
.	TRBV11-2	TRBJ2-1	.	TGTGCCAGCAGCCGGCAATGGGGTCCCAATGAGCAGTTCTTC	CASSRQWGPNEQFF
.	TRBV21-1	TRBJ1-3	.	TGTGCCAGCAGCAAAGAAAAGGGACAGGGTGCTGGAAACACCATATATTTT	CASSKEKGQGAGNTIYF
.	TRBV11-2	TRBJ1-4	.	TGTGCCAGCACCCTCCAATCCCATGAAAAACTGTTTTTT	CASTLQSHEKLFF
TRBD1	TRBV13	TRBJ1-2	.	TGTGCCAGCAGCTTAGAGGGGTGGGGACAGGTTGGAAACTATGGCTACACCTTC	CASSLEGWGQVGNYGYTF
.	TRBV5-4	TRBJ2-4	.	TGTGCCAGCAGCAATCGGGGTACCAAAAACATTCAGTACTTC	CASSNRGTKNIQYF
TRBD2	TRBV6-5	TRBJ2-1	.	TGTGCCAGCGGGAGGGTTTCCTACAATGAGCAGTTCTTC	CASGRVSYNEQFF
.	TRBV19	TRBJ1-5	.	TGTGCCAGTAGTCGACAGAGCTGGAGCAATCAGCCCCAGCATTTT	CASSRQSWSNQPQHF
.	TRBV5-6	TRBJ2-7	.	TGTGCCAGCAGCCAGGGGACGGCTAACCAGCAGTACTTC	CASSQGTANQQYF
.	TRBV5-6	TRBJ1-4	.	TGTGCCAGCAGCTTGCGGCAGGGGAGAGAAAAACTGTTTTTT	CASSLRQGREKLFF
TRBD2	TRBV6-6	TRBJ2-1	.	TGTGCCAGCAGTCTCGGACTAGCGGTTAGGGATGAGCAGTTCTTC	CASSLGLAVRDEQFF
TRBD2	TRBV7-3	TRBJ2-3	.	TGTGTCAGCAGCTTAGACGGCGGGAGAGCGGCAGATACGCAGTATTTT	CVSSLDGGRAADTQYF
.	TRBV11-3	TRBJ2-1	once	TGTGCCAGCAGCATTACAGGGGAGGGTCGGCGGAGTGAGCAGTTCTTC	CASSITGEGRRSEQFF
.	TRBV11-2	TRBJ1-6	.	TGTGCCAGCAGCTCCGGTCCGTTGGCGCCCCTCCACTTT	CASSSGPLAPLHF
.	TRBV9	TRBJ2-7	.	TGTGCCAGCAGCGTAGCAACAGGGAACTCCTACGAGCAGTACTTC	CASSVATGNSYEQYF
TRBD1	TRBV28	TRBJ1-1	.	TGTGCCAGCAGTCGGGACAGGGCCACGGGAGCTTTCTTT	CASSRDRATGAFF
.	TRBV7-9	TRBJ2-3	.	TGTGCCAGCAGTTCAGATAGGACGGCGAGCACAGATACGCAGTATTTT	CASSSDRTASTDTQYF
TRBD2	TRBV9	TRBJ2-1	.	TGTGCCAGCAGCGTAGGCGGGAGGGCCTACAATGAGCAGTTCTTC	CASSVGGRAYNEQFF
TRBD1	TRBV6-1	TRBJ2-7	.	TGTGCCAGCAGTAAAGTCGGCCAGGGGGCGTACGAGCAGTACTTC	CASSKVGQGAYEQYF
.	TRBV5-1	TRBJ2-3	.	TGCGCCAGCAGCTTGGCAGGGGTCGGCACAGATACGCAGTATTTT	CASSLAGVGTDTQYF
.	TRBV27	TRBJ2-7	.	TGTGCCAGCAGTTTGTGGGGGAGTCCCTACGAGCAGTACTTC	CASSLWGSPYEQYF
.	TRBV19	TRBJ1-5	.	TGTGCCAGTTCCCGTCAGGATCAGCCCCAGCATTTT	CASSRQDQPQHF
TRBD1	TRBV29-1	TRBJ2-7	.	TGCAGCGTTCCCGGGACAGGGGGCTACGAGCAGTACTTC	CSVPGTGGYEQYF
TRBD1	TRBV5-5	TRBJ1-1	.	TGTGCCAGCGGACAGGGGACGACTGAAGCTTTCTTT	CASGQGTTEAFF